This TCR beta chain was retrieved from a study of OX40 agonist ivuxolimab in advanced cancers. Across the study: Clinicians treated patients with ivuxolimab, an agonistic anti-OX40 (CD134) antibody. Each patient was given ivuxolimab into a vein every 2 weeks, at 0.01 to 10 mg/kg. Those enrolled were roughly 85% male, with a mean age of approximately 60 years and ages from roughly 23 to 79. Prior anti-PD-1, anti-PD-L1 or anti-CTLA-4 therapy was allowed; 40% had some.

Here immunoSEQ multiplex PCR was the method, and the copy in TCRdb shows in-frame clones only, minus some. In the table there are 35,000 to 45,000 clones, roughly 86% of which are singletons. V gave up 2 bases and J gave up 1 base, with 5 bases separating them. Looked up from germline, CDR1 is SGHTA and CDR2 is FQGTGA. The CDR3 runs to 13 residues. The sample consisted of CD4+ or CD8+ T cells sorted from blood, taken in a trial of the OX40 agonist ivuxolimab. This clonotype was sampled from an adult with an advanced solid tumor such as melanoma, head and neck, liver or kidney cancer. This chain uses TRBV7-3 with TRBJ1-1; no clear D. This CDR3 is CASSLYENTEAFF. In DNA form, the CDR3 reads TGTGCCAGCAGCTTATACGAGAACACTGAAGCTTTCTTT.